The 24 T cell receptor beta chains below come from one sample, sequenced in a study of blood T cell repertoires in COVID-19. The method was immunoSEQ multiplex PCR; TCRdb's version includes in-frame clones alone and lacks a portion of them. The table has 30,000 to 40,000 clones, 80% seen once; the top ten hold roughly 40%. Sequencing input: peripheral blood. Every receptor here comes from an older man with active or convalescent COVID-19.

The genes are TRBV5-1 and TRBJ2-7; 8 bases are a match to TRBD2. The CDR3 is 15 amino acids. Trimming took 0 bases from V and 5 from J; bases not matched to a gene: 7. Germline loops: CDR1 SGHRS, CDR2 YFSETQ. The CDR3 reads CASSLAVAGWHEQYF. CDR3 nucleotides: TGCGCCAGCAGCTTGGCGGTAGCGGGATGGCACGAGCAGTACTTC.

This chain connects TRBV5-6 to TRBJ2-7; 12 bases map to TRBD1. The germline gives CDR1 SGHDT, CDR2 YYEEEE. The CDR3 runs 16 residues. Trimming at V came to 0 bases and at J to 5 bases, leaving 6 bases not matched to a gene. The CDR3 DNA follows: TGTGCCAGCAGCTTGGCGCTCGGGACAGGGGGCCACGAGCAGTACTTC. Translation: CASSLALGTGGHEQYF.

In its sample, this clone was seen a few times. The V call is TRBV7-3, the J call TRBJ2-2, with D uncertain. V was trimmed by 5 bases and J by 7 bases, leaving 11 bases between them. The CDR3 extends over 13 amino acids. From germline, CDR1 is SGHTA and CDR2 FQGTGA. The CDR3 DNA is TGTGCCAGCAGCCTAGAGAGGATCGGGGAGCTGTTTTTT. It codes for CASSLERIGELFF.

This chain connects TRBV28 to TRBJ2-7, with 10 positions matching TRBD1. Germline V CDR1 and CDR2: MDHEN, SYDVKM. The CDR3 totals 12 residues. With V trimmed by 8 bases and J by 4 bases, 2 bases remained unmatched. The chain's CDR3 is CASRGQGYEQYF. For the CDR3, the DNA is TGTGCCAGCCGGGGACAGGGGTACGAGCAGTACTTC.

The chain employs TRBV7-9 and TRBJ2-1, with TRBD2 matching over 9 bases. CDR1 is SEHNR, CDR2 FQNEAQ, per germline (reference sequence). The length of the CDR3 is 17 residues. The V segment lost 5 bases and the J segment 8 bases; nucleotides outside the gene matches: 16. CDR3 sequence (DNA): TGTGCCAGCAGCCCTTGGATAGCGGGGGTATTTAGGGATGAGCAGTTCTTC. This encodes CASSPWIAGVFRDEQFF.

The chain employs TRBV6-6 and TRBJ2-5; 7 nucleotides line up with TRBD2. Trimming removed 5 bases from V and 3 bases from J; junction bases left unmatched: 15. Germline V gene lookup returns CDR1 MNHNY and CDR2 SVGAGI (reference sequence). CDR3 size: 17 residues. CDR3 residues: CASSPPGGRGSEETQYF. For the CDR3, the DNA is TGTGCCAGCAGTCCCCCGGGGGGTAGGGGTTCTGAAGAGACCCAGTACTTC.

The gene calls are TRBV11-2 and TRBJ1-4; D not certain. This CDR3 has 16 residues. The V end was cut by 5 bases, the J end by 0 bases, with 13 bases between. From germline, CDR1 is SGHAT and CDR2 FQNNGV. The CDR3 region has the DNA TGTGCCAGCAGCCCGATTACTAGGACAACTAATGAAAAACTGTTTTTT. It codes for CASSPITRTTNEKLFF.

V is TRBV4-2 and J is TRBJ2-7, with 15 bases fitting TRBD2. The germline V gene encodes CDR1 LGHNA and CDR2 YNFKEQ. The CDR3 runs 19 residues. Unmatched junction bases numbered 12, after V lost 5 bases and J lost 1 base. Here the CDR3 reads CASSANPGLAGGKSYEQYF. DNA for the CDR3: TGTGCCAGCAGCGCAAACCCGGGACTAGCGGGGGGCAAGTCCTACGAGCAGTACTTC.

The chain couples TRBV10-2 to TRBJ2-3; weak D call: TRBD2 (6 bases). V lost 4 bases to trimming and J lost 3 bases, with 11 bases between them. CDR1 and CDR2 (germline): WSHSY, SAAADI. There are 14 residues in the CDR3. CDR3 loop: CASSVPGGTDTQYF. CDR3 sequence (DNA): TGCGCCAGCAGTGTTCCCGGGGGAACAGATACGCAGTATTTT.

The chain recombines TRBV14 with TRBJ2-7, with TRBD1 identical over 8 bases. Trimming cost V 4 bases and J 6 bases; bases outside gene matches: 20. In germline, CDR1 is SGHDN, CDR2 FVKESK. The CDR3 is made up of 18 amino acids. The CDR3 DNA follows: TGTGCCAGCAGCCGAAACCTATATACCGGGACAGGACCCAGCGAGCAGTACTTC. Its translation is CASSRNLYTGTGPSEQYF.

This chain connects TRBV2 to TRBJ2-7; 8 bases line up with TRBD1. The trim removed 2 bases at V and 5 bases at J, leaving 2 bases unmatched. The CDR3 sequence is 13 residues long. Germline values: CDR1 SNHLY, CDR2 FYNNEI. The DNA for the CDR3 is TGTGCCAGCAGTGAACAGACAGGGGACGAGCAGTACTTC. Translating it yields CASSEQTGDEQYF.

The chain combines TRBV28 with TRBJ2-7, with 8 bases lining up with TRBD2. Germline-derived CDR1 and CDR2 are MDHEN and SYDVKM. The junction had 15 bases not matched to a gene; V was cut back by 2 bases and J by 0 bases. The CDR3 totals 19 residues. For the CDR3, the DNA is TGTGCCAGCAGTTTAGTAAGGGATTCAAAGCGGGGGCGCTCCTACGAGCAGTACTTC. Translated, it gives CASSLVRDSKRGRSYEQYF.

V usage is TRBV19 and J usage is TRBJ2-3; TRBD2 matches 13 bases. The CDR3 has 19 amino acids. Per germline, CDR1 LNHDA and CDR2 SQIVND (reference sequence). Losses at the gene ends were 5 bases for V and 4 bases for J; bases not matched to a gene: 15. The CDR3 sequence is CASSPHGTSGASRADTQYF. Here the CDR3 DNA reads TGTGCCAGTAGTCCCCACGGGACTAGCGGGGCCAGCCGGGCAGATACGCAGTATTTT.

This chain joins TRBV9 and TRBJ2-5; 7 nucleotides match TRBD1. The germline gives CDR1 SGDLS, CDR2 YYNGEE. V trimming: 4 bases; J trimming: 5 bases; junction bases outside the gene matches: 11. The CDR3 sequence is 15 residues long. The CDR3, as DNA: TGTGCCAGCAGCCCCCGGGGACAGCCTTCCGAGACCCAGTACTTC. This translates into CASSPRGQPSETQYF.

This clone was picked up one time. This sequence joins TRBV7-6 and TRBJ2-1, with TRBD1 matching 8 bases. The V gene's germline CDR1 is SGHVS and CDR2 FNYEAQ. V was pared by 1 base and J by 9 bases, with 11 bases of the junction left unmatched. This CDR3 has 16 amino acids. The DNA of the CDR3 is TGTGCCAGCAGCTTAGTCATTCGCGACAGGGGCTCTGAGCAGTTCTTC. Translated, it gives CASSLVIRDRGSEQFF.

The rearrangement joins TRBV7-2 to TRBJ2-1; no reliable D call. The length of the CDR3 is 14 residues. Germline V gene lookup returns CDR1 SGHTA and CDR2 FQGNSA. The V end lost 0 bases, the J end lost 6 bases, and 9 bases lay between the germline ends. The CDR3 region has the DNA TGTGCCAGCAGCTTAGCGGTCTACCCCAATGAGCAGTTCTTC. Translated, it gives CASSLAVYPNEQFF.

The chain joins TRBV28 to TRBJ2-1; 13 nucleotides match TRBD2. The CDR3 runs 14 residues. Germline-derived CDR1 and CDR2 are MDHEN and SYDVKM. With V trimmed by 5 bases and J by 9 bases, 4 bases remained unmatched. This CDR3 reads CASSRTSGSSEQFF. DNA of the CDR3: TGTGCCAGCAGTAGGACTAGCGGGAGTTCTGAGCAGTTCTTC. The variable domain in full, with the rest retrieved from reference TRBV28 and TRBJ2-1, is DVKVTQSSRYLVKRTGEKVFLECVQDMDHENMFWYRQDPGLGLRLIYFSYDVKMKEKGDIPEGYSVSREKKERFSLILESASTNQTSMYLCASSRTSGSSEQFFGPGTRLTVL.

J is TRBJ1-5 and V is TRBV19; tentative D call: TRBD1 (6 bases). This CDR3 has 14 amino acids. Trimming stripped 3 bases from V and 3 bases from J, with 9 bases between. The germline V gene has CDR1 LNHDA and CDR2 SQIVND (reference sequence). CDR3 nucleotides: TGTGCCAGTAGTATGGCAGGGGTCAATCAGCCCCAGCATTTT. It encodes CASSMAGVNQPQHF. The variable domain in full, with the rest retrieved from reference TRBV19 and TRBJ1-5, is DGGITQSPKYLFRKEGQNVTLSCEQNLNHDAMYWYRQDPGQGLRLIYYSQIVNDFQKGDIAEGYSVSREKKESFPLTVTSAQKNPTAFYLCASSMAGVNQPQHFGDGTRLSIL.

This chain links TRBV6-6 with TRBJ2-7; D unresolved. The CDR3 is made up of 11 amino acids. Germline V CDR1 and CDR2: MNHNY, SVGAGI (reference sequence). The V end lost 5 bases, the J end lost 5 bases, and 7 bases lay between the germline ends. The CDR3 loop is CASSVIDEQYF. For the CDR3, the DNA is TGTGCCAGCAGTGTTATCGACGAGCAGTACTTC.

The rearrangement links TRBV28 to TRBJ1-1; D uncertain. V lost 1 base and J lost 0, with 6 bases in between. Germline-derived CDR1 and CDR2 are MDHEN and SYDVKM. This CDR3 region has 14 residues. The CDR3 DNA reads as TGTGCCAGCAGTTTATTTCGGGTGAACACTGAAGCTTTCTTT. It specifies CASSLFRVNTEAFF.

This clone was counted between two and nine times. The V and J genes are TRBV27 and TRBJ2-7; TRBD1 agrees at 7 bases. J gave up 6 bases and V 5 bases, and 13 bases lay outside the gene matches. The CDR3 runs 15 residues. Germline assignment: CDR1 MNHEY and CDR2 SMNVEV (reference sequence). CDR3 coding DNA: TGTGCCAGCAGTCTGACAGGGTTTCTAGTCGGCGAGCAGTACTTC. Its protein is CASSLTGFLVGEQYF.

The chain has TRBV5-5 and TRBJ1-6, with D maybe TRBD1 (6 bases). CDR1 SGHKS and CDR2 YYEKEE come from the germline V gene (reference sequence). This CDR3 has 16 residues. V dropped 1 base and J dropped 6 bases, with 14 bases sitting between them. CDR3 in DNA: TGTGCCAGCAGCTTGCTGCCAGGGGAGGGTAATTCACCCCTCCACTTT. This codes for CASSLLPGEGNSPLHF.

V gene TRBV6-5 combines with J gene TRBJ2-7; 10 bases match TRBD1. Germline V CDR1 and CDR2: MNHEY, SVGAGI. The CDR3 has 16 amino acids. V trimming: 2 bases; J trimming: 5 bases; junction bases outside the gene matches: 9. This chain's CDR3 is CASSYGVGTGVHEQYF. The CDR3 DNA reads TGTGCCAGCAGTTACGGGGTCGGGACAGGGGTTCACGAGCAGTACTTC.

This chain uses TRBV15 with TRBJ1-4; TRBD1 matches 8 bases. The trim removed 0 bases at V and 8 bases at J, leaving 8 bases unmatched. The CDR3 spans 16 residues. The germline V gene has CDR1 LNHNV and CDR2 YYDKDF (reference sequence). The CDR3 coding sequence is TGTGCCACCAGCAGAGATCTCACAGGGGGTTACGAAAAACTGTTTTTT. Translated, it gives CATSRDLTGGYEKLFF.